The sample holds one count of the clone carrying this T cell receptor (beta chain). Its target is not known. The source of the sample is a study of graft-versus-host responses after intestinal transplantation. Study summary: Isolated intestinal, liver-intestinal, or multivisceral transplants had been given to the recipients. All recipients got anti-thymocyte globulin induction, then tacrolimus and steroids for around three years.

This table comes from immunoSEQ multiplex PCR, and its TCRdb copy is limited to in-frame clones, with some not included. This sample has 96,000 or so clones, with about 94% found just once. Whole-study findings and limits: Early post-transplant HvG declines tracked with peak circulating GvH clone levels. There were GvH clones found in recipient marrow, and some of them appeared first in ileum or blood.

The germline V gene has CDR1 SQVTM and CDR2 ANQGSEA. The CDR3 has 13 residues. Sequenced here: unstimulated CD4+ T cells sorted from spleen or lymph node cells, sampled before intestinal transplant. The receptor's source is a human donor who received an intestinal transplant. The rearrangement links TRBV29-1 to TRBJ2-5; the match to TRBD1 covers 9 bases. The tail of the sequence fits TRBJ2-7 better, so the J call may be wrong. The CDR3 nucleotides are TGCAGCGTTGCCGCGACAGGGGGGTACGAGCAGTACTTC. This translates into CSVAATGGYEQYF.